This T cell receptor (beta chain) emerged from a study of patients and donors after allogeneic stem cell transplantation. TCRdb processed the RT-PCR reads anew with MiXCR; each CDR3 protein has one entry. The profile shows about 960,000 distinct CDR3 sequences, about a sixth of them singletons. The CDR3 totals 15 residues. Germline V lookup: CDR1 LGHDT, CDR2 YNNKEL (reference sequence). V lost 0 bases and J 4 bases, leaving 12 bases between the germline ends. This rearrangement joins TRBV3-1 to TRBJ1-2; D possibly corresponds to TRBD1 (6 bases). The clonotype comes from a human donor who was either an allogeneic HSCT recipient or a stem cell or donor lymphocyte infusion donor (not recorded which). It is not recorded whose cells these are; they may come from a transplant donor. Input material: blood, either unsorted or a sorted T cell fraction (not recorded which). CDR3 bases: TGTGCCAGCAGCCAAGATAGAACAGGGCTCTATGGCTACACCTTC. Residues: CASSQDRTGLYGYTF.